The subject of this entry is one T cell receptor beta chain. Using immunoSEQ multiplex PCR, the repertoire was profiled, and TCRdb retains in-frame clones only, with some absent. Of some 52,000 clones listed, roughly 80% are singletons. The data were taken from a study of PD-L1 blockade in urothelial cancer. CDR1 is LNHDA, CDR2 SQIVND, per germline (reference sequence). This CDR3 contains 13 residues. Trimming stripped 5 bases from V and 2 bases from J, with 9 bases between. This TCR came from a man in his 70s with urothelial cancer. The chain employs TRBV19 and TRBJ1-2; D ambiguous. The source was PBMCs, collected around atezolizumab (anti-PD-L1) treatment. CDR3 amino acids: CASSQVSNYGYTF. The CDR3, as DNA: TGTGCCAGTAGTCAGGTTTCCAACTATGGCTACACCTTC.